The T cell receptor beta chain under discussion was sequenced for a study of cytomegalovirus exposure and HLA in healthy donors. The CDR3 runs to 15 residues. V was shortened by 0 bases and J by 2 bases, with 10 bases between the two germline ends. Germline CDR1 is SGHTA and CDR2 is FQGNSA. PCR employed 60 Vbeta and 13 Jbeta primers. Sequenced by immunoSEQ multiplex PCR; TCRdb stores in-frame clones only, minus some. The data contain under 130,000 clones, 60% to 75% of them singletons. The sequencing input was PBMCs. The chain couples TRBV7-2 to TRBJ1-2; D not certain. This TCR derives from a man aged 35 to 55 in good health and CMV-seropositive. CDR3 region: CASSLAVWQNYGYTF. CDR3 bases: TGTGCCAGCAGCTTAGCGGTCTGGCAAAACTATGGCTACACCTTC.